The T cell receptor beta chain described here comes from a study of response to subunit inactivated influenza vaccine. This clonotype was picked up a small number of times. The antigen is undetermined. TCRdb called the RT-PCR reads again in MiXCR, with one record for every CDR3 protein. The top ten hold roughly 3.1% of the sample, which has 500,000 or so distinct CDR3 sequences, 16% seen once. There are 13 residues in the CDR3. Germline-derived CDR1 and CDR2 are SGHNT and YYREEE (reference sequence). The germline V and J ends were trimmed by 6 bases and 0 bases, with 7 bases remaining between them. Findings of the study overall: Authors suggested that a seasonal influenza vaccination recruits few new T cells each time.

Here the sequenced sample was CD4+ T cells sorted from PBMCs, taken about 24 months after vaccination. The TCR sequence derives from a man aged 50 to 75 who received an inactivated influenza vaccine. This chain uses TRBV5-4 with TRBJ2-4, with D possibly TRBD2 on 5 matching bases. The chain's CDR3 is CASKEVAKNIQYF. The DNA of the CDR3 is TGTGCCAGCAAGGAGGTAGCCAAAAACATTCAGTACTTC.